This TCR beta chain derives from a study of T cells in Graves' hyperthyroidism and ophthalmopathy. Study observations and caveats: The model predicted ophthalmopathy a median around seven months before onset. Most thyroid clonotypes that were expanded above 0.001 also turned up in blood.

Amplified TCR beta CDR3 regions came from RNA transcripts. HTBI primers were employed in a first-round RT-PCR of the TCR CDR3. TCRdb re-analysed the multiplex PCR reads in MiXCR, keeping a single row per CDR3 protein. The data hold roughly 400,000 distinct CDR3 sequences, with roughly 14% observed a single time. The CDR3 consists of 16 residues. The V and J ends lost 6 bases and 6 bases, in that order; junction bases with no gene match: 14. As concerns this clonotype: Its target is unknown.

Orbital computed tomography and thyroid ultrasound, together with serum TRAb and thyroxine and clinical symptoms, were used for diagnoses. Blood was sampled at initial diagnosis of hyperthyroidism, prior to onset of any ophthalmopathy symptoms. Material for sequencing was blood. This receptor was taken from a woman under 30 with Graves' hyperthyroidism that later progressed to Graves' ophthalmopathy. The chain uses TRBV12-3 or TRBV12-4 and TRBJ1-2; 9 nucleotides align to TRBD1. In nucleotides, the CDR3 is TGTGCCAGCAGCGCACGTTCCGGGACAGGGCTAGATGGCTACACCTTC. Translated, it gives CASSARSGTGLDGYTF.